This T cell receptor beta chain was sequenced in a study of CXCR3-negative and CXCR3-positive naive CD8 T cells. About the study: For each library, about 1.5 +/- 0.3 million TRB reads were obtained, 120 million to 150 million in total. Points from the study as a whole: Naive CXCR3-positive and CXCR3-negative cells shared similar TRBV-TRBJ usage, unlike memory cells. Naive subsets were similarly diverse, while memory CD8+ repertoires were much less diverse. In CXCR3-positive naive cells, the TRB CDR3s were more hydrophobic than in CXCR3-negative naive cells.

Notes on this clonotype: What it recognizes is unknown.

The TRB libraries of cDNA were built by UMI-labeled 5' RACE. TCRdb reworked the 5' RACE reads into one entry per CDR3 protein, no DNA. The sample has tens of thousands of distinct CDR3 sequences; the top ten hold 0.5% to 0.55%. CD45RO-CCR7+CD27+CD95- marked naive CD8+ T cells. The CDR3 is made up of 14 amino acids. Germline V gene lookup returns CDR1 MDHEN and CDR2 SYDVKM. The chain carries TRBV28 and TRBJ2-2; TCRdb lists TRBD1, though no DNA is available to test this call. This TCR was sampled from a human donor in good health. Some clones in this sample may be carry-over from other donors' samples. The source material was naive CXCR3+ CD8+ T cells from blood. The subset: CD45RO-CCR7+CD27+CD95- naive CD8+ T cells expressing CXCR3 (TNR3+). CDR3 loop: CASSLPPGGGELFF.